One TCR beta chain is described in this entry. Its target is not known. The CDR3 sequence is 13 residues long. Trimming cost V 2 bases and J 4 bases, with 6 bases left between them. Looked up from germline, CDR1 is MNHEY and CDR2 is SMNVEV (reference sequence). This sample was included in a study of T cell repertoires in cytomegalovirus infection. TCRdb called the reads again in MiXCR, with one record for every CDR3 protein. Found here are about 160,000 distinct CDR3 sequences, about 20% of them singletons; the top ten hold 25%. The specimen was CD8+ T cells from cultured PBMCs, collected from culture after CMV antigen stimulation. The chain has TRBV27 and TRBJ2-1, with unresolved D. The source is a human donor in good health (CMV status not recorded). Some clones in this sample may be carry-over from other donors' samples. In DNA form, the CDR3 reads TGTGCCAGCAGTTTAAGAAGTTACAATGAGCAGTTCTTC. Encoded protein: CASSLRSYNEQFF.